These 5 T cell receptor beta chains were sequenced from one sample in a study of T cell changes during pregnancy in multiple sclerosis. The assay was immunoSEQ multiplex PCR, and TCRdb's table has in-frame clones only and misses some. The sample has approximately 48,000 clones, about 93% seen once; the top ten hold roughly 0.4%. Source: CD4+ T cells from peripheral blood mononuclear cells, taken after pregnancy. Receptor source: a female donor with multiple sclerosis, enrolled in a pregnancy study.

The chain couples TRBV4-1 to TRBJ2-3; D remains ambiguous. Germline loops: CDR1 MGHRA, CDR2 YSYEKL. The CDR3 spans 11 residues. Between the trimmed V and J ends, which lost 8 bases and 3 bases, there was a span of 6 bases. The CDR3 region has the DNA TGCGCCAGCCTCTCGACAGATACGCAGTATTTT. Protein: CASLSTDTQYF.

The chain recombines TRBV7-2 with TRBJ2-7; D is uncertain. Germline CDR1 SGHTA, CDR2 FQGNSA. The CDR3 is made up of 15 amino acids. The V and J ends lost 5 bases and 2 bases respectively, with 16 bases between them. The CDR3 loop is CASSPLRGLAYEQYF. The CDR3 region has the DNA TGTGCCAGCAGCCCCCTTCGAGGCCTCGCCTACGAGCAGTACTTC.

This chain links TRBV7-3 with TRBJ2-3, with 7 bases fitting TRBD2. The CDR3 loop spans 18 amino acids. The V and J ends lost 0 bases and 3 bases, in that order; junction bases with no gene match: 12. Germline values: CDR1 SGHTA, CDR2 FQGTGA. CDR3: CASSLTGGGSGTTDTQYF. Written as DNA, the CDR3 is TGTGCCAGCAGCTTAACGGGGGGGGGAAGCGGGACGACAGATACGCAGTATTTT.

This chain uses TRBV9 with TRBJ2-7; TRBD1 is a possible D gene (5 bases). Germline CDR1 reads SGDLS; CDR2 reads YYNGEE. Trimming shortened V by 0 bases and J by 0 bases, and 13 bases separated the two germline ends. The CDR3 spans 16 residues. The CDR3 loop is CASSVGQGRSSYEQYF. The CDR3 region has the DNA TGTGCCAGCAGCGTAGGTCAGGGTAGGAGCTCCTACGAGCAGTACTTC.

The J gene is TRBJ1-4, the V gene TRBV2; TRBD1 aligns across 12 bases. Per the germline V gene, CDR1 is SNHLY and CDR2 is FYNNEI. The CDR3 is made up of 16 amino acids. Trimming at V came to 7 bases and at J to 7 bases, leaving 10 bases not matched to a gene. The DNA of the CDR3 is TGTGCCAGCAAATCGGGACAGGGGGCAAGGAGTGAAAAACTGTTTTTT. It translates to CASKSGQGARSEKLFF.